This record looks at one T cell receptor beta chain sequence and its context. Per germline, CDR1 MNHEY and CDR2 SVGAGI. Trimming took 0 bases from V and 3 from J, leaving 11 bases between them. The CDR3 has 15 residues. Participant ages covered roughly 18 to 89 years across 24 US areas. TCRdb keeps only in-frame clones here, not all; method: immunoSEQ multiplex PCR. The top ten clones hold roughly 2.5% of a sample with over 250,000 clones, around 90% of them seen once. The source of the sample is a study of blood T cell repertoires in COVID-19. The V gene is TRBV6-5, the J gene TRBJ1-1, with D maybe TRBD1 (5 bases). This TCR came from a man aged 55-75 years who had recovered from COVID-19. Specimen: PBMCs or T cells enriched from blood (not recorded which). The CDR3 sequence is CASSYSGAEYTEAFF. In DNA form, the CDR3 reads TGTGCCAGCAGTTACTCAGGGGCGGAGTACACTGAAGCTTTCTTT.